What follows is one T cell receptor (beta chain) and its context. This sample is part of a study of blood T cell repertoires in COVID-19. Study background: Some COVID-19 samples were acute and others convalescent; all came from the United States, Italy and Spain.

Recruitment covered about two dozen US areas and drew participants whose ages spanned about 18 to 100 years. Resolution of symptoms, clearance, or two negative PCRs was present in recovered Cohort 3 donors. The assay was immunoSEQ multiplex PCR, and TCRdb's table has in-frame clones only and misses some. The sample has around 220,000 clones, around nine tenths seen once. The receptor comes from a woman under 30 who had recovered from COVID-19. Source material: PBMCs or T cells enriched from blood (not recorded which).

The CDR3 reads CASSSEGGYTEAFF. The DNA of the CDR3 is TGCGCCAGCAGCTCAGAGGGGGGGTACACTGAAGCTTTCTTT. V is TRBV5-1 and J is TRBJ1-1, with D maybe TRBD1 (6 bases). CDR3 length: 14 amino acids. In germline, CDR1 is SGHRS, CDR2 YFSETQ. Trimming cost V 3 bases and J 3 bases, with 12 bases left between them.